This note documents a single T cell receptor (beta chain) sequence. Its specificity is not known. One end of the junction does not line up with germline, which may come from a read error. The CDR3 consists of 12 residues. The germline V gene encodes CDR1 SGHDT and CDR2 YYEEEE. Measured with immunoSEQ multiplex PCR; TCRdb has only the in-frame clones, and not every one. The table shows 120,000 to 150,000 clones, with 88% occurring only once. This sample is part of a study of T cell responses to AZD1222 COVID-19 vaccine. Notes on the study in general: Every sample of the repertoires postdated the peak T cell response. Clonal diversity was possibly underestimated, and the donors were mostly white British, with more females. Spike-wide coverage was observed for vaccine-associated CD4 TCRs, with dominant responses at 160-218 and 743-854.

The chain couples TRBV5-6 to TRBJ2-7; maybe TRBD2 (7 bases). The source material was peripheral blood, sampled on day 0 of MenACWY control vaccination. The receptor comes from an adult in good health. The CDR3 DNA sequence: TGTGCCAGCAGCTCGAGGGGGGGTAACGGAAACTTC. Its protein product is CASSSRGGNGNF. The full variable domain, in which reference TRBV5-6 and TRBJ2-7 provide the parts outside the CDR3, is DAGVTQSPTHLIKTRGQQVTLRCSPKSGHDTVSWYQQALGQGPQFIFQYYEEEERQRGNFPDRFSGHQFPNYSSELNVNALLLGDSALYLCASSSRGGNGNFGPGTRLTVT.